The 16 T cell receptor beta chains reported below all come from one sample, sequenced in a study of T cell repertoires in cytomegalovirus infection. TCRdb processed the reads anew with MiXCR; each CDR3 protein has one entry. The data contain more than 400,000 distinct CDR3 sequences, more than 20% of them singletons. The sample taken for sequencing was PBMCs. The receptor source for this set is a human donor in good health (CMV status not recorded). Some clones in this sample may be carry-over from other donors' samples.

This sequence joins TRBV19 and TRBJ1-5; maybe TRBD1 (6 bases). V lost 6 bases, J lost 2 bases, and 11 bases lay in between. Per germline, CDR1 LNHDA and CDR2 SQIVND (reference sequence). This CDR3 contains 14 residues. CDR3 amino acids: CASRPQGGNQPQHF. DNA of the CDR3: TGTGCCAGTAGGCCACAGGGAGGCAATCAGCCCCAGCATTTT. The full variable domain, in which reference TRBV19 and TRBJ1-5 provide the parts outside the CDR3, is DGGITQSPKYLFRKEGQNVTLSCEQNLNHDAMYWYRQDPGQGLRLIYYSQIVNDFQKGDIAEGYSVSREKKESFPLTVTSAQKNPTAFYLCASRPQGGNQPQHFGDGTRLSIL.

This clonotype was detected ten times or more. One end of the junction does not line up with germline, which may come from a read error. The chain is built from TRBV7-8 and TRBJ1-1; D not resolved. The CDR3 is 12 residues long. Per germline, CDR1 SGHVS and CDR2 FQNEAQ. CDR3 protein: CASSPTSRDRIF. The CDR3 nucleotides are TGTGCCAGCAGCCCGACGTCCCGGGATAGAATCTTT.

This clonotype was found many times. CDR3: CASSLWIRSELTGELFF. Here the CDR3 DNA reads TGTGCCAGCAGCTTATGGATCCGGTCGGAGCTCACCGGGGAGCTGTTTTTT. The chain uses TRBV7-2 and TRBJ2-2; no clear D gene. The germline CDR1 and CDR2 sequences are SGHTA and FQGNSA. This CDR3 spans 17 amino acids. V was clipped by 2 bases and J by 4 bases, with 17 bases between them. Filled out from reference TRBV7-2 and TRBJ2-2, the complete variable domain reads GAGVSQSPSNKVTEKGKDVELRCDPISGHTALYWYRQSLGQGLEFLIYFQGNSAPDKSGLPSDRFSAERTGGSVSTLTIQRTQQEDSAVYLCASSLWIRSELTGELFFGEGSRLTVL.

V usage is TRBV20-1 and J usage is TRBJ2-1; tentative D call: TRBD1 (6 bases). With 0 bases removed from V and 3 bases from J, the gap between germline ends came to 18 bases. Germline lookup yields CDR1 DFQATT and CDR2 SNEGSKA (reference sequence). The CDR3 length is 17 residues. The CDR3 protein is CSARDPFGQSLYNEQFF. The DNA of the CDR3 is TGCAGTGCTAGAGATCCATTTGGACAGTCTCTCTACAATGAGCAGTTCTTC.

V and J are TRBV12-3 or TRBV12-4 and TRBJ1-2, with D possibly TRBD1 on 6 matching bases. This CDR3 has 14 amino acids. V lost 0 bases and J 7 bases, leaving 12 bases between the germline ends. Here the CDR3 reads CASSLASGASGYTF. CDR3 DNA sequence: TGTGCCAGCAGTTTAGCGTCAGGGGCTAGTGGCTACACCTTC.

The CDR3 spells CASSFWGAGETQYF. The CDR3 DNA reads as TGTGCCAGCAGTTTTTGGGGTGCGGGAGAGACCCAGTACTTC. The rearrangement uses TRBV12-3 or TRBV12-4 and TRBJ2-5; D possibly corresponds to TRBD2 (5 bases). Trimming pared 3 bases from V and 4 bases from J, leaving 12 bases between. This CDR3 has 14 residues.

In its sample, this clonotype was seen many times. This sequence joins TRBV7-8 and TRBJ2-3; unclear D gene. Germline CDR1 SGHVS, CDR2 FQNEAQ. CDR3 size: 12 residues. V lost 2 bases to trimming and J lost 5 bases, with 5 bases between them. The CDR3 loop reads CASSLSQDTQYF. CDR3 bases: TGTGCCAGCAGCTTATCGCAAGATACGCAGTATTTT.

The chain recombines TRBV20-1 with TRBJ2-7; TRBD1 matches at 8 bases. The CDR3 totals 15 residues. V was pared by 0 bases and J by 3 bases, with 7 bases of the junction left unmatched. Germline CDR1 reads DFQATT; CDR2 reads SNEGSKA (reference sequence). As DNA, the CDR3 is TGCAGTGCTAGAGAAGCGGACAGGGAAATCTACGAGCAGTACTTC. It translates to CSAREADREIYEQYF.

This clonotype was recorded at least ten times. The rearrangement links TRBV12-3 or TRBV12-4 to TRBJ1-4; tentative D call: TRBD1 (5 bases). The CDR3 is 12 amino acids. With 8 bases removed from V and 7 bases from J, the gap between germline ends came to 11 bases. CDR3: CASSTVGEKLFF. CDR3 DNA sequence: TGTGCCAGCTCGACAGTAGGTGAAAAACTGTTTTTT.

The V call is TRBV7-2, the J call TRBJ2-1; possible D gene TRBD2, 5 bases. The germline V gene has CDR1 SGHTA and CDR2 FQGNSA. V lost 2 bases and J 8 bases, leaving 13 bases between the germline ends. The CDR3 length is 14 residues. Here the CDR3 DNA reads TGTGCCAGCAGCTTACACGGCGGACTCGATGAGCAGTTCTTC. Translating gives CASSLHGGLDEQFF.

This clonotype was observed many times. The chain couples TRBV7-2 to TRBJ2-4, with D hard to call. Germline V lookup: CDR1 SGHTA, CDR2 FQGNSA. The CDR3 totals 17 residues. Trimming pared 2 bases from V and 6 bases from J, leaving 20 bases between. CDR3 residues: CASSLTPVDGVGNIQYF. CDR3 in DNA: TGTGCCAGCAGCTTAACCCCCGTGGATGGAGTAGGAAACATTCAGTACTTC.

The chain recombines TRBV28 with TRBJ2-5; 7 positions agree with TRBD1. Trimming at V came to 6 bases and at J to 3 bases, leaving 4 bases not matched to a gene. The CDR3 extends over 13 amino acids. CDR1 is MDHEN, CDR2 SYDVKM, per germline. The CDR3 sequence: CASSSTGKETQYF. The DNA for the CDR3 is TGTGCCAGCAGCTCGACAGGGAAAGAGACCCAGTACTTC.

In its sample, this clonotype was seen a few times. The gene calls are TRBV7-9 and TRBJ1-4; D is perhaps TRBD1 (5 bases). V was cut by 6 bases and J by 5 bases, with 22 bases left in between. Germline V lookup: CDR1 SEHNR, CDR2 FQNEAQ (reference sequence). The CDR3 spans 17 residues. The CDR3 nucleotides are TGTGCCAGCAGGACAGTACAAGGGGCTTGGGAGAATGAAAAACTGTTTTTT. Protein: CASRTVQGAWENEKLFF. The full variable domain, in which reference TRBV7-9 and TRBJ1-4 provide the parts outside the CDR3, is DTGVSQNPRHKITKRGQNVTFRCDPISEHNRLYWYRQTLGQGPEFLTYFQNEAQLEKSRLLSDRFSAERPKGSFSTLEIQRTEQGDSAMYLCASRTVQGAWENEKLFFGSGTQLSVL.

The chain uses TRBV7-6 and TRBJ1-2; a weak D match, TRBD1 (5 bases). Trimming pared 5 bases from V and 4 bases from J, leaving 23 bases between. Germline V gene sequence: CDR1 SGHVS, CDR2 FNYEAQ. This CDR3 is built from 17 residues. CDR3 DNA sequence: TGTGCCAGCAGCCCCCCGGGGGGTTTTGGGTTGAGCTATGGCTACACCTTC. Translating it yields CASSPPGGFGLSYGYTF.

There are a few counts of this clonotype. The V gene is TRBV7-6, the J gene TRBJ1-2, with 10 bases that match TRBD1. Germline V gene lookup returns CDR1 SGHVS and CDR2 FNYEAQ. The length of the CDR3 is 12 residues. The CDR3 sequence is CASRDRGHGYTF. As DNA, the CDR3 is TGTGCTAGCCGGGACAGGGGACATGGCTACACCTTC.

This chain connects TRBV6-2 or TRBV6-3 to TRBJ1-1, with no clear D. The germline CDR1 and CDR2 sequences are MNHEY and SVGEGT. V was trimmed by 7 bases and J by 1 base, leaving 13 bases between them. The CDR3 runs 14 residues. The CDR3 coding sequence is TGTGCCAGCAATCATGACGGGCCGAACACTGAAGCTTTCTTT. This encodes CASNHDGPNTEAFF.